This T cell receptor (beta chain) emerged from a study of monozygotic twins with inflammatory bowel disease. The CDR3 is 14 amino acids. Germline assignment: CDR1 SGHRS and CDR2 YFSETQ. TCRdb reprocessed the 5' RACE reads and reports one entry per CDR3 protein, with no DNA. The clone table shows about 210,000 distinct CDR3 sequences, with the ten largest holding around 1.5%. Input material: blood. This receptor was obtained from a human donor with ulcerative colitis or Crohn's disease, or a healthy co-twin of an affected twin (not recorded which). The rearrangement uses TRBV5-1 and TRBJ2-3. The chain's CDR3 is CASSLALGTDTQYF.